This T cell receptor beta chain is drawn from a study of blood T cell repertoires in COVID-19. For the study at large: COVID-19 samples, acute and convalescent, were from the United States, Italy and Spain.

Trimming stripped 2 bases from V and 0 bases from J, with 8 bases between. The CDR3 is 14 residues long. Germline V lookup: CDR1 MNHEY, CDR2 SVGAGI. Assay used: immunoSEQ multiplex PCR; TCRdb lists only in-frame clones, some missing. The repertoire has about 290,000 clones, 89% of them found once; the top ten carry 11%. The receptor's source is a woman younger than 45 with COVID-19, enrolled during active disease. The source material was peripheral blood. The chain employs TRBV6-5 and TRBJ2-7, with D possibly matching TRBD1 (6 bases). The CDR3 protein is CASSYDRPSYEQYF. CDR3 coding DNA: TGTGCCAGCAGTTACGACAGGCCCTCCTACGAGCAGTACTTC.